The clone carrying this T cell receptor (beta chain) appeared a few times. This table comes from immunoSEQ multiplex PCR, and its TCRdb copy is limited to in-frame clones, with some not included. The sample lists 150,000 or so clones, roughly 82% occurring once. The sample comes from a study of blood T cell repertoires in COVID-19. Across the whole study: T cells, B-cell-depleted T cells, or PBMCs supplied cDNA or gDNA.

Trimming shortened V by 4 bases and J by 2 bases, and 16 bases separated the two germline ends. The CDR3 runs 15 residues. Germline lookup yields CDR1 SGHNT and CDR2 YYREEE (reference sequence). The rearrangement joins TRBV5-4 to TRBJ2-7; D perhaps matches TRBD1 (6 bases). The specimen sequenced was peripheral blood. The clonotype comes from a human donor with acute or convalescent COVID-19. The donor label of this sample is uncertain. The CDR3 reads CASSHIDRIAYEQYF. CDR3 nucleotides: TGTGCCAGCAGCCATATAGACAGGATAGCCTACGAGCAGTACTTC.